This T cell receptor (beta chain) was sequenced for a study of response to subunit inactivated influenza vaccine (dated by TCRdb to the late 2010s). Concerning the study at large: The study used deep quantitative T cell receptor repertoire profiling to track responses to a trivalent subunit inactivated influenza vaccine. Paper-wide results and their limitations: The authors suggested that each seasonal influenza vaccination may recruit only a limited number of new T cells.

The CDR3 has 13 amino acids, counting the end cysteine and phenylalanine. Of all the DNA, just the CDR3 is kept, 39 bases in frame from base 1. Per the germline V gene, SGHAT is the CDR1 and FQNNGV is the CDR2. Ends trimmed: V by 8 bases, J by 5 bases; bases unmatched to a gene: 4. The library came from RT-PCR. The instrument given in TCRdb is Illumina HiSeq 2500. The raw public data were reprocessed by TCRdb itself: fastp quality trimming at Q25, MiXCR clonotype calling, in-frame beta chains only. Here each entry gathers all rows of one CDR3 protein and keeps the most common genes and DNA. Across this sample there are more than 400,000 distinct CDR3 sequences, with approximately 11% seen only once. The ten largest account for over 9.5% of the sample. This sample's time point label indicates: approximately 47 days after influenza vaccine administration. This clonotype was detected many times. This clone's antigen is unknown. No base qualities exist here, and no much larger clone lies one base off it.

This receptor chain uses TRBV11-2 and TRBJ2-7; 12 bases in the middle match TRBD2. The sequences come from PBMCs from blood, collected roughly 48 days after vaccination. The source of this sequence is a man aged 45-65 years who received an inactivated influenza vaccine. Donor details come from another sample of the same person, matched by shared clones. The DNA sequence is given as TGTGCCAGCCTGGGACTAGCGGGCCACGAGCAGTACTTC. This codes for CASLGLAGHEQYF.